The 9 T cell receptor beta chains given below trace back to one sample, sequenced in a study of CD8 T cells in Susac syndrome. Random hexamers primed reverse transcription of about 0.5 to 1 ug RNA. TCRdb passed the immunoSEQ multiplex PCR reads through MiXCR, listing each CDR3 protein once. The repertoire includes 100,000 to 150,000 distinct CDR3 sequences, 80% of them detected once, and roughly 0.48% sits in the top ten. What was sequenced was CD8+ T cells from PBMCs. These receptors originate from a human donor with multiple sclerosis.

V and J are TRBV7-2 and TRBJ1-4; 8 bases are shared with TRBD1. The germline V gene has CDR1 SGHTA and CDR2 FQGNSA. The CDR3 is made up of 17 amino acids. V lost 3 bases and J lost 5; bases outside the gene matches: 11. CDR3 nucleotides: TGTGCCAGCAGCTTTGGACAGGGAAGCTTGGGAAATGAAAAACTGTTTTTT. The encoded protein is CASSFGQGSLGNEKLFF.

This chain joins TRBV7-6 and TRBJ2-1; TRBD1 matches at 7 bases. This CDR3 has 14 residues. Germline CDR1 is SGHVS and CDR2 is FNYEAQ. V trimming: 2 bases; J trimming: 5 bases; junction bases outside the gene matches: 3. CDR3 nucleotide sequence: TGTGCCAGCAGCTTACGCCAGGGGGACAATGAGCAGTTCTTC. This encodes CASSLRQGDNEQFF.

This clonotype was seen once. The CDR3 spells CASSLVVSGSFNTGELFF. The CDR3, as DNA: TGCGCCAGCAGCCTCGTAGTTAGCGGGAGTTTTAACACCGGGGAGCTGTTTTTT. The chain employs TRBV4-3 and TRBJ2-2; 9 bases are a match to TRBD2. The germline V gene encodes CDR1 LGHNA and CDR2 YSLEER. V gave up 4 bases and J gave up 2 bases; unmatched junction bases: 11. The CDR3 spans 18 residues.

The rearrangement uses TRBV19 and TRBJ2-5; D is uncertain. CDR1 is LNHDA and CDR2 is SQIVND in the germline V gene (reference sequence). This CDR3 has 16 amino acids. Trimming took off 5 bases at V and 1 base at J, with 17 bases between the two ends. CDR3 coding DNA: TGTGCCAGTAGTCCCTGGGTCTACCCTTTCCAAGAGACCCAGTACTTC. Its translation is CASSPWVYPFQETQYF.

The chain links TRBV12-3 or TRBV12-4 to TRBJ2-1; D gene unclear. V gave up 5 bases and J gave up 2 bases, with 7 bases separating them. This CDR3 is 13 amino acids long. The CDR3 sequence: CASSPPPYNEQFF. As DNA, the CDR3 is TGTGCCAGCAGTCCTCCCCCCTACAATGAGCAGTTCTTC.

V is TRBV27 and J is TRBJ2-7; no reliable D call. Per the germline V gene, CDR1 is MNHEY and CDR2 is SMNVEV (reference sequence). V was clipped by 4 bases and J by 2 bases, with 18 bases between them. The CDR3 is 16 residues long. DNA for the CDR3: TGTGCCAGCAGTTCCCCCCGGAAGCAAGCAACCTACGAGCAGTACGTC. This sequence encodes CASSSPRKQATYEQYV.

The chain combines TRBV28 with TRBJ2-7; D unclear. The CDR3 is made up of 11 amino acids. V was trimmed by 6 bases and J by 3 bases, leaving 6 bases between them. Germline V lookup: CDR1 MDHEN, CDR2 SYDVKM. CDR3: CASSRVYEQYF. Here the CDR3 DNA reads TGTGCCAGCAGCAGAGTCTACGAGCAGTACTTC.

The chain combines TRBV29-1 with TRBJ2-5, with D possibly matching TRBD1 (5 bases). The CDR3 loop spans 16 amino acids. V was pared by 1 base and J by 4 bases, with 19 bases between. Looked up from germline, CDR1 is SQVTM and CDR2 is ANQGSEA. CDR3 protein: CSVEVGGAFVGETQYF. In DNA, the CDR3 is TGCAGCGTTGAAGTAGGTGGGGCCTTCGTGGGAGAGACCCAGTACTTC.

The chain combines TRBV2 with TRBJ1-5, with TRBD1 matching 9 bases. The CDR3 consists of 14 residues. Germline-derived CDR1 and CDR2 are SNHLY and FYNNEI. V lost 7 bases, J lost 7 bases, and 8 bases stayed unmatched. Here the CDR3 reads CASKDRGSNQPQHF. The CDR3 DNA sequence: TGTGCCAGCAAGGACAGGGGTTCGAACCAGCCCCAGCATTTT.